This T cell receptor (beta chain) is from a study of cytomegalovirus exposure and HLA in healthy donors (dated by TCRdb to 2017 to 2019). Study-wide context: An earlier analysis of approximately 600 of the donors reported roughly 300 Gb of sequence data and some 120 million unique TCR beta sequences from some 180 million T cells. To predict cytomegalovirus infection status, the study combined high-throughput TCR immunosequencing, statistical association of individual TCRs with disease status, and machine learning. Rather than drawing on any new phenotypic data, the later analysis identified candidate immune exposures from TCR beta sequences and the way those sequences occurred across donors. The study profiled the T cell repertoires of fewer than 850 subjects by immunosequencing and related them to cytomegalovirus serostatus. Donor age, sex, ethnicity and CMV serostatus were collected together with the repertoire data. A later analysis re-analyzed previously published TCR beta repertoires from several hundred donors and added high-resolution HLA genotyping to study TCR occurrence patterns. In addition to the first cohort of 650 to 800 subjects, a separate validation cohort of 130 or so different subjects was used. Typing coverage differed by locus: A, B, C, DRB1 and DQB1 were typed in about 620-640 donors, DQA1 in 500 to 550, DPA1 in 600 to 610, and DPB1 in 472. Every discovery cohort repertoire had been produced on one sequencing platform. The study was designed to test whether signatures of past pathogen exposure could be identified by cataloging public T cell receptors. Across 300 to 400 genotyped donors of the cohort, an average of roughly 200,000 unique TCR beta nucleotide sequences per donor were sequenced, and roughly a sixth of those sequences were non-productive. To decide whether each TCR beta V gene segment behaved as functional or pseudogenic, an earlier analysis of some 580 of the donors relied on high-throughput TCR beta sequencing. An early release that covered roughly 600 HLA-typed donors contained approximately 300 gigabases of sequencing data and tens of millions of unique TCR sequences. Of the approximately 400 genotyped donors, 65% to 90% fell in the genetic ancestry cluster associated with self-reported Caucasian donors. A later genetic analysis took genome-wide SNP genotypes for about 65% of the 666 donors and used that subset as a discovery cohort. HLA typing covered class I and class II loci at four-digit resolution. Five DR-DQ haplotypes were handled as single units for association and clustering, since linkage in the cohort was strong. Overall study outcomes, separate from this receptor: A further reported finding was that TCR beta sequences accurately predicted the HLA-A and HLA-B alleles for most subjects in the first cohort. Roughly 15 rarely observed V segments, including chromosome 9 orphons, were excluded from the earlier analysis of 550 to 700 of the donors because counts were too low. Linkage disequilibrium might explain the correlated functional status among segregating V segments, but an unknown experimental factor could not be excluded. In an earlier analysis of about 550 of the donors, most TCR beta V segments were observed in productive rearrangements about 90% or about 30% of the time, broadly matching IMGT annotations. In a later analysis, most CMV-associated TCR beta chains were found to appear HLA-restricted, with HLA associations seemingly driven largely by CMV exposure. An association between a missense DCLRE1C variant and V-gene and J-gene trimming of TCR beta chains was found in a later genetic analysis and replicated in an independent cohort. It was suggested by the authors that the approach could potentially be generalized to other disease states and immunological phenotypes. A later analysis reported that several top co-occurrence clusters appeared linked to parvovirus B19, influenza, CMV and Epstein-Barr virus. In a later analysis, TCR association rates were found to vary across HLA loci, with the most associated TCRs seen for DRB1 alleles and the fewest for HLA-C alleles. In vitro tests confirmed that a few of the cytomegalovirus-associated TCR beta chains recognize cytomegalovirus antigens. Only TCR beta chains were sequenced in this cohort, and the absence of alpha or paired-chain data limited detectable features. A later analysis found that HLA-associated TCR beta chains were more clonally expanded and had lower generation probabilities than equally common non-associated chains. Sequencing depth was assumed to be roughly uniform across donors in the presence/absence analyses, though that assumption may not hold. A later genetic analysis reported fewer N-insertions in productive TCRs among donors in an Asian-associated ancestry cluster than the roughly 650-donor mean. Because the 87-base-pair reads could not distinguish some IMGT-functional V segments, including TRBV6-2 and TRBV6-3, those segments were excluded. Because HLA typing was unavailable for some donors at each locus, only the typed subset was used in association tests. At a false discovery rate of 0.05, a later analysis linked approximately 18,000 TCR beta sequences to specific HLA alleles. Across donors, most TCR sequences were observed very rarely, whereas some public TCRs were present in many individuals. The study gave a list of under 200 TCR beta chains associated with cytomegalovirus. Assigning TCR associations to individual alleles was difficult when HLA alleles, especially DR and DQ, strongly co-occurred. Immune exposure information for the cohort was limited to CMV serostatus. The classifier was reported to diagnose cytomegalovirus status with high specificity and sensitivity in both the original and validation cohorts. A cluster of highly shared sequence variants was judged likely to be a technical artifact of the sequencing pipeline.

In the germline V gene (reference sequence), CDR1 corresponds to GTSNPN and CDR2 to SVGIG. A distance of 22 bases separates the germline ends of V and J, which lose 3 bases and 7 bases respectively. Including the terminal cysteine and phenylalanine, the CDR3 comprises 17 residues. Just the 51-base CDR3 DNA is kept, in frame starting at base 1. In total, 666 healthy bone marrow donors made up the cohort. At the time of sampling, every cohort member was nominally healthy, though immune exposures that went unrecorded were likely present. The donor was CMV seronegative and belonged to the group of over 300 seronegative cohort members. Each donor provided a peripheral blood sample, and peripheral blood mononuclear cells were used for TCR beta sequencing. The Qiagen DNeasy Blood Extraction Kit was used to extract genomic DNA from the blood cell samples. Libraries were made using the immunoSEQ multiplex PCR assay. For the multiplex PCR, a mixture combining 60 forward primers for TCR Vbeta segments and 13 reverse primers for TCR Jbeta segments was used. The CDR3 region of rearranged TCR beta genes was amplified from genomic DNA by a multiplex PCR assay. The Illumina HiSeq System was used to sequence the amplified TCR beta libraries as 87-base-pair reads. The original methods were these. A later analysis counted approximately 84 million unique TCR beta chains across the 650 to 700 repertoires, and 9 million to 14 million of these chains were shared by at least two donors. A nearest-neighbor algorithm error-corrected the raw reads and collapsed the reads into unique sequences, merging closely related sequences to remove PCR and sequencing errors. CDR3 sequences were aligned to IMGT reference sequences to assign V, D and J gene segments. For a sequence to be retained, at least a six-nucleotide match to both a V gene segment and a J gene segment was required. A rearrangement counted as productive if the CDR3 had no stop codons and remained in frame with V and J, and every other rearrangement counted as non-productive. Following IMGT convention, CDR3 was defined as the stretch from the second conserved V-encoded cysteine to the conserved J-encoded phenylalanine. In an earlier analysis of more than 550 of the donors, sequences lacking an unambiguous match to a single V gene segment were excluded. In an earlier analysis of approximately 560 of the donors, a V segment was called functional when productive rearrangements were above 56.7%, and segregating when the standard deviation between donors exceeded 5%. A statistical classification framework was built to diagnose cytomegalovirus status from the catalog of TCR beta chain sequences. V and J gene assignment, in a later analysis, came from comparing TCR nucleotide sequences with IMGT/GENE-DB human TR gene sequences. In a later analysis, CDR3 sequences and most-parsimonious VDJ recombination scenarios were assigned using the TCRdist pipeline. In a later analysis, each TCR beta chain was defined by its CDR3 amino acid sequence together with its V-gene family, and reads lacking a unique V-gene family were excluded. In a later analysis, fewer than 600 highly shared, low-generation-probability nucleotide sequences were removed to address suspected cross-contamination and a sequencing artifact. A later analysis calculated a clonal expansion index for each public chain from normalized within-repertoire ranks of inferred template counts. Generation probabilities in a later analysis came from a VDJ recombination model fitted to out-of-frame rearrangements, and those results were checked against IGoR. Hypergeometric tests were used in a later analysis to score TCR-TCR, TCR-HLA and TCR-CMV co-occurrence, with a repertoire-size bias correction applied to the TCR pairs. A later analysis estimated false discovery rates by permuting HLA or CMV assignments 20 times. In a later analysis, co-occurring TCRs were grouped with DBSCAN, and TCRdist sequence similarity was added when clustering was performed within HLA-allele-positive subsets. Repertoires with fewer than 30,000 or more than 120,000 public chains were left out of co-occurrence clustering, as were five repertoires with anomalous nucleotide sharing. In its TCRdb copy, this immuneACCESS table keeps in-frame sequences only and misses some clones. Where compared with another copy, unresolved V genes explain less than half of these, and the others have no known cause. The V and J calls and clone size come from that table; D and trimming were worked out from the DNA. Within this sample are about 89,000 clones, with approximately 79% of them counted one time only. Around 2% of the sample is in the top ten clones.

A few counts support this clone. Its antigen is not yet known. Per-base quality was not reported, and no clone a single base away is much larger than it. Material for sequencing was PBMCs. The sequence derives from a male donor in good health and CMV-seronegative. The rearranged chain carries TRBV30 and TRBJ1-6, with no confidently assigned D gene. The CDR3 is CAWSPKLVGRRNSPLHF. Read as DNA, the sequence is TGTGCCTGGAGCCCTAAACTCGTAGGCAGGAGGAATTCACCCCTCCACTTT. The variable domain in full, with residues beyond the CDR3 obtained from the reference TRBV30 and TRBJ1-6 genes, is SQTIHQWPATLVQPVGSPLSLECTVEGTSNPNLYWYRQAAGRGLQLLFYSVGIGQISSEVPQNLSASRPQDRQFILSSKKLLLSDSGFYLCAWSPKLVGRRNSPLHFGNGTRLTVT.